Each of the 23 T cell receptor beta chains below was sequenced from the same sample in a study of T cell repertoires in cytomegalovirus infection. TCRdb analysed the reads with MiXCR anew, one entry per CDR3 protein. Of approximately 470,000 distinct CDR3 sequences listed, 40% to 50% are singletons. Which antigens these TCRs recognize remains unknown. The source was cultured PBMCs, collected from culture after CMV antigen stimulation. The receptors shown here come from a human donor in good health (CMV status not recorded). Some clones in this sample may be carry-over from other donors' samples.

J is TRBJ1-2 and V is TRBV7-9, with a weak D call TRBD1 (5 bases). V was cut by 4 bases and J by 0 bases, with 12 bases left in between. The CDR3 is 15 residues long. CDR1 and CDR2 from the germline V gene are SEHNR and FQNEAQ (reference sequence). This CDR3 reads CASSSAGLSNYGYTF. The CDR3, as DNA: TGTGCCAGCAGCTCTGCGGGACTCTCTAACTATGGCTACACCTTC.

This chain joins TRBV6-1 and TRBJ2-3; 11 nucleotides line up with TRBD2. The CDR3 extends over 13 amino acids. With 7 bases clipped from V and 8 bases from J, the junction kept 5 bases outside the gene matches. The germline V gene has CDR1 MNHNS and CDR2 SASEGT. The CDR3 reads CASIFSGRGTQYF. The CDR3 DNA is TGTGCCAGCATCTTTAGCGGGAGGGGTACGCAGTATTTT.

The chain is built from TRBV12-5 and TRBJ1-1; D might be TRBD1 (6 bases). V lost 10 bases and J 1 base, leaving 16 bases between the germline ends. Germline V gene data show CDR1 as LGHNT and CDR2 as FRNRAP. The CDR3 is 14 residues long. CDR3 amino acids: CATATGRGNTEAFF. In DNA form, the CDR3 reads TGTGCTACCGCAACAGGGAGAGGGAACACTGAAGCTTTCTTT.

This chain connects TRBV4-3 to TRBJ2-3; D remains unclear. In germline, CDR1 is LGHNA, CDR2 YSLEER. This CDR3 is 17 amino acids long. Trimming left V 0 bases short and J 1 base short, with 14 bases between. The CDR3 is CASSQDLWEIRTDTQYF. The CDR3 coding sequence is TGCGCCAGCAGCCAAGACCTCTGGGAAATTCGCACAGATACGCAGTATTTT.

The rearrangement links TRBV11-2 to TRBJ2-7; 7 bases are a match to TRBD1. This CDR3 comprises 15 residues. From germline, CDR1 is SGHAT and CDR2 FQNNGV. The V segment lost 5 bases and the J segment 3 bases; nucleotides outside the gene matches: 10. The CDR3 DNA is TGTGCCAGCAGCCACTACAGGGGAGTAGGCTACGAGCAGTACTTC. It encodes CASSHYRGVGYEQYF. Full variable domain (missing parts from reference TRBV11-2 and TRBJ2-7): EAGVAQSPRYKIIEKRQSVAFWCNPISGHATLYWYQQILGQGPKLLIQFQNNGVVDDSQLPKDRFSAERLKGVDSTLKIQPAKLEDSAVYLCASSHYRGVGYEQYFGPGTRLTVT.

In the case of this clonotype: The junction departs from the called germline gene at one end, perhaps through a read error. CDR3 DNA sequence: TGTGCCAGCAGCCTTCGGGACTTATACTGGGGCTTC. Translating it yields CASSLRDLYWGF. V and J are TRBV7-2 and TRBJ2-1; D is possibly TRBD2 (6 bases). Germline assignment: CDR1 SGHTA and CDR2 FQGNSA. The CDR3 runs to 12 residues.

The V and J genes are TRBV12-5 and TRBJ2-3; D unresolved. The CDR3 length is 13 residues. V gave up 6 bases and J gave up 4 bases, with 11 bases separating them. The germline V gene has CDR1 LGHNT and CDR2 FRNRAP. CDR3 DNA sequence: TGTGCTAGTGGCCCCGGACCCCCAGATACGCAGTATTTT. Its translation is CASGPGPPDTQYF. Full variable domain (outside the CDR3, taken from reference TRBV12-5 and TRBJ2-3): DARVTQTPRHKVTEMGQEVTMRCQPILGHNTVFWYRQTMMQGLELLAYFRNRAPLDDSGMPKDRFSAEMPDATLATLKIQPSEPRDSAVYFCASGPGPPDTQYFGPGTRLTVL.

The chain employs TRBV7-8 and TRBJ1-5; no reliable D call. Germline CDR1 and CDR2: SGHVS and FQNEAQ. The CDR3 has 16 residues. V shed 5 bases and J shed 0 bases, with 14 bases lying between them. The CDR3 here is CASSPSRVISNQPQHF. The CDR3 DNA reads TGTGCCAGCAGCCCCTCGAGGGTGATTAGCAATCAGCCCCAGCATTTT.

The J gene is TRBJ2-7, the V gene TRBV6-2 or TRBV6-3, with D maybe TRBD1 (6 bases). Trimming pared 6 bases from V and 2 bases from J, leaving 11 bases between. Germline assignment: CDR1 MNHEY and CDR2 SVGEGT. This CDR3 has 13 amino acids. CDR3 amino acids: CASSGRDTYEQYF. The CDR3, as DNA: TGTGCCAGCAGCGGCCGGGACACCTACGAGCAGTACTTC.

This clonotype has only a few counts. V is TRBV6-6 and J is TRBJ2-7; D is ambiguous. The germline V and J ends were trimmed by 0 bases and 0 bases, with 15 bases remaining between them. Germline lookup yields CDR1 MNHNY and CDR2 SVGAGI (reference sequence). The CDR3 is 17 residues long. The CDR3 sequence: CASSYSIDRASSYEQYF. CDR3 sequence (DNA): TGTGCCAGCAGTTACTCGATCGACCGCGCAAGCTCCTACGAGCAGTACTTC.

This clonotype occurred a few times. The J gene is TRBJ1-5, the V gene TRBV2; maybe TRBD1 (6 bases). Germline V gives CDR1 SNHLY, CDR2 FYNNEI. The CDR3 totals 14 residues. Deletions cut 5 bases from V and 6 bases from J, with 14 bases between. The CDR3 loop is CASSIQGQGQPQHF. Here the CDR3 DNA reads TGTGCCAGCAGTATTCAGGGGCAGGGTCAGCCCCAGCATTTT.

The chain links TRBV19 to TRBJ2-1; TRBD1 aligns across 8 bases. CDR3 length: 14 residues. J was trimmed by 6 bases and V by 7 bases; bases with no gene match: 8. Germline CDR1 LNHDA, CDR2 SQIVND (reference sequence). CDR3 sequence: CASTQNTGGNEQFF. In nucleotides, the CDR3 is TGTGCCAGTACCCAAAACACAGGGGGCAATGAGCAGTTCTTC.

The chain is built from TRBV15 and TRBJ2-2; D might be TRBD1 (6 bases). Trimming cost V 8 bases and J 4 bases, with 11 bases left between them. The CDR3 has 13 residues. Per germline, CDR1 LNHNV and CDR2 YYDKDF (reference sequence). The CDR3 bases are TGTGCCACCGGTAAACAGGGCACCGGGGAGCTGTTTTTT. It is translated as CATGKQGTGELFF.

This clonotype was observed a few times. This rearrangement joins TRBV9 to TRBJ2-7, with 7 bases aligning to TRBD1. The germline V gene has CDR1 SGDLS and CDR2 YYNGEE. CDR3 size: 16 residues. Trimming removed 0 bases from V and 3 bases from J; junction bases left unmatched: 9. The CDR3 here is CASSVATGLSLYEQYF. For the CDR3, the DNA is TGTGCCAGCAGCGTAGCGACAGGGTTATCCCTCTACGAGCAGTACTTC.

J is TRBJ2-1 and V is TRBV7-2; 7 positions match TRBD2. The CDR3 has 15 amino acids. Per the germline V gene, CDR1 is SGHTA and CDR2 is FQGNSA. The ends lost 1 base at V and 6 bases at J; junction bases unmatched: 6. This CDR3 is CASSLDYGGFNEQFF. The DNA of the CDR3 is TGTGCCAGCAGCTTAGATTACGGGGGGTTCAATGAGCAGTTCTTC.

At least ten counts were recorded for this clonotype. The chain uses TRBV12-3 or TRBV12-4 and TRBJ1-1, with D perhaps TRBD1 (5 bases). The CDR3 consists of 13 residues. V was cut by 6 bases and J by 1 base, with 9 bases left in between. The CDR3 DNA sequence: TGTGCCAGCAGCTTTGGGGGGAACACTGAAGCTTTCTTT. This translates into CASSFGGNTEAFF.

The rearrangement links TRBV6-5 to TRBJ2-1; TRBD2 agrees at 9 bases. The germline V gene has CDR1 MNHEY and CDR2 SVGAGI. V shed 0 bases, J shed 3 bases, and the junction held 0 bases outside the gene matches. This CDR3 spans 15 amino acids. CDR3 DNA: TGTGCCAGCAGTTACTCGACTAGCGGCTACAATGAGCAGTTCTTC. Translation: CASSYSTSGYNEQFF.

The chain has TRBV19 and TRBJ2-3, with 9 nucleotides matching TRBD1. Unmatched junction bases numbered 12, after V lost 4 bases and J lost 10 bases. The CDR3 consists of 15 residues. Per the germline V gene, CDR1 is LNHDA and CDR2 is SQIVND (reference sequence). The CDR3 DNA reads TGTGCCAGTAGTACGGGACAGGGAACCTTTAGTGCGCAGTATTTT. Protein product: CASSTGQGTFSAQYF.

This clonotype is a singleton in its sample. This rearrangement joins TRBV28 to TRBJ2-3; 10 bases map to TRBD2. V dropped 6 bases and J dropped 6; count of bases not matched to a gene: 9. The CDR3 is 15 residues long. Germline values: CDR1 MDHEN, CDR2 SYDVKM. CDR3 DNA sequence: TGTGCCAGCAGCGGGCTAGCGGGAGAACGGGATACGCAGTATTTT. Translating it yields CASSGLAGERDTQYF.

V usage is TRBV27 and J usage is TRBJ1-2; tentative D call: TRBD1 (5 bases). Germline CDR1 and CDR2: MNHEY and SMNVEV (reference sequence). V was trimmed by 6 bases and J by 5 bases, leaving 13 bases between them. The CDR3 covers 13 residues. For the CDR3, the DNA is TGTGCCAGCAGGCGGGGACGACTATATGGCTACACCTTC. It codes for CASRRGRLYGYTF.

The rearrangement joins TRBV7-2 to TRBJ1-5; D may be TRBD1 (5 bases). The CDR3 has 12 residues. Between the trimmed V and J ends, which lost 4 bases and 5 bases, there was a span of 6 bases. Germline V lookup: CDR1 SGHTA, CDR2 FQGNSA. This chain's CDR3 is CASSSGYQPQHF. CDR3 in DNA: TGTGCCAGCAGCTCAGGGTATCAGCCCCAGCATTTT.

This chain uses TRBV7-9 with TRBJ2-7; D may be TRBD1 or TRBD2 (5 bases each). Between the trimmed V and J ends, which lost 4 bases and 4 bases, there was a span of 14 bases. Germline V CDR1 and CDR2: SEHNR, FQNEAQ (reference sequence). This CDR3 has 14 residues. The CDR3 loop is CASSSGTGLYEQYF. Here the CDR3 DNA reads TGTGCCAGCAGCTCTGGGACGGGGCTATACGAGCAGTACTTC.

The V and J genes are TRBV5-1 and TRBJ2-5; the D gene is possibly TRBD1 (5 bases). Trimming shortened V by 4 bases and J by 2 bases, and 9 bases separated the two germline ends. The germline gives CDR1 SGHRS, CDR2 YFSETQ. The CDR3 is made up of 13 amino acids. CDR3 in DNA: TGCGCCAGCAGCGAGGACATACAAGAGACCCAGTACTTC. Translation gives CASSEDIQETQYF.